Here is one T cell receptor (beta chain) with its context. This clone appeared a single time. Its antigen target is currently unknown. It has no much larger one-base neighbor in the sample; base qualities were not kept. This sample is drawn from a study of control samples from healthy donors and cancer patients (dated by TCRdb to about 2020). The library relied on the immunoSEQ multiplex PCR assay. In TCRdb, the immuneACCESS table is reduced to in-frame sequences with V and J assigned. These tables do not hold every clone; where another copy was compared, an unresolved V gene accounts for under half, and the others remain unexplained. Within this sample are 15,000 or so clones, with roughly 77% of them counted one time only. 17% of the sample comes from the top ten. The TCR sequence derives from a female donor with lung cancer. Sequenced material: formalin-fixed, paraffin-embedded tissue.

The sequence in DNA is TGCGCCAGCAGACCCGGGGGGACTAGCGGCACAGATACGCAGTATTTT. It translates to CASRPGGTSGTDTQYF. Rearrangement joined TRBV5-1 to TRBJ2-3; the central 10 bases match TRBD2. Compared with germline, V lacks 5 bases and J lacks 1 base; bases without a gene match: 7. As encoded in the germline V gene, CDR1 is SGHRS while CDR2 is YFSETQ. Its CDR3 holds 16 amino acids, cysteine through phenylalanine. The only DNA kept is the CDR3, 48 bases in frame from the first base.